This T cell receptor beta chain was identified in a study of cytomegalovirus exposure and HLA in healthy donors. 60 Vbeta and 13 Jbeta primers were used in PCR. The method was immunoSEQ multiplex PCR; TCRdb's version includes in-frame clones alone and lacks a portion of them. Of 170,000 or so clones in the sample, about 80% were seen once. Study-wide results and caveats: Likely technical artifact: a cluster of highly shared sequence variants.

On this clone: The antigen remains undetermined.

Trimming left V 10 bases short and J 5 bases short, with 11 bases between. The CDR3 runs to 11 residues. CDR1 LNHDA and CDR2 SQIVND come from the germline V gene (reference sequence). This chain joins TRBV19 and TRBJ1-1; possible D gene TRBD1, 6 bases. The clonotype comes from a woman aged 45-65 years in good health and CMV-seropositive. The sequenced material came from PBMCs. The CDR3 reads CAIQGSTEAFF. In DNA form, the CDR3 reads TGTGCCATTCAGGGGTCGACTGAAGCTTTCTTT.